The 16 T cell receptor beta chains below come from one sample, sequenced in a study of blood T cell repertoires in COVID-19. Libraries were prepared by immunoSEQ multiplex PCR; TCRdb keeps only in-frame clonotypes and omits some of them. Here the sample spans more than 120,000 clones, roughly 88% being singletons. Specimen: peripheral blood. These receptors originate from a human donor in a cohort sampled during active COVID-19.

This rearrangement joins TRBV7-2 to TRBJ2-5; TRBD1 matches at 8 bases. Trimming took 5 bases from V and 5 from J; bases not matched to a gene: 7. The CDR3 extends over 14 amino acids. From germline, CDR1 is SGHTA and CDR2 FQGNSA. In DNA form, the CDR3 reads TGTGCCAGCAGCCCGACAGGGGTAGTCGAGACCCAGTACTTC. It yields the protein CASSPTGVVETQYF.

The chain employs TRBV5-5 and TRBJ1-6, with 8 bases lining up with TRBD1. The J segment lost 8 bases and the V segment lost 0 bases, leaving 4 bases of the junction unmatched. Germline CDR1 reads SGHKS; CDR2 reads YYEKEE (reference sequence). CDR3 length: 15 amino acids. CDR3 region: CASSLGTGPDSPLHF. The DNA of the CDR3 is TGTGCCAGCAGCTTGGGGACAGGGCCCGATTCACCCCTCCACTTT.

CDR3 region: CASSKVLYEQYF. CDR3 DNA sequence: TGTGCCAGCAGCAAAGTACTTTACGAGCAGTACTTC. The chain joins TRBV21-1 to TRBJ2-7; the D call in the table, TRBD2, was not verified against the DNA. TRBV21-1 is listed as a pseudogene. This CDR3 spans 12 amino acids.

The CDR3 protein is CAWSVQANYGYTF. For the CDR3, the DNA is TGTGCCTGGAGTGTACAGGCTAACTATGGCTACACCTTC. This rearrangement joins TRBV30 to TRBJ1-2, with TRBD1 as a possible D gene (5 bases). This CDR3 region has 13 residues. CDR1 GTSNPN and CDR2 SVGIG come from the germline V gene (reference sequence). The V and J ends lost 0 bases and 0 bases respectively, with 5 bases between them.

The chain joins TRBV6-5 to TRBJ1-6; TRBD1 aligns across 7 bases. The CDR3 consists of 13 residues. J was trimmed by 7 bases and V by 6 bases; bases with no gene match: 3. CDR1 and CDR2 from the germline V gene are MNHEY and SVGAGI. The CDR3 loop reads CASSPGQNSPLHF. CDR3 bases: TGTGCCAGCAGCCCGGGACAGAATTCACCCCTCCACTTT.

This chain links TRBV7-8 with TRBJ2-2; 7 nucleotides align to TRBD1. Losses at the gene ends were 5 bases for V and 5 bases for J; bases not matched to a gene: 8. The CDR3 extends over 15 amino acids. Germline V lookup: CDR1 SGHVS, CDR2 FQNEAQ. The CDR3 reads CASSLRDRVTGELFF. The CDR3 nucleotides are TGTGCCAGCAGCCTCCGAGACAGGGTTACCGGGGAGCTGTTTTTT.

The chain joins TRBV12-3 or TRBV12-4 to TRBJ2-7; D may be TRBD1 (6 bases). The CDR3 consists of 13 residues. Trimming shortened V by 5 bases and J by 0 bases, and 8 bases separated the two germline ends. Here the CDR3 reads CASSRTASYEQYF. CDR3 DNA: TGTGCCAGCAGTCGGACAGCCTCCTACGAGCAGTACTTC.

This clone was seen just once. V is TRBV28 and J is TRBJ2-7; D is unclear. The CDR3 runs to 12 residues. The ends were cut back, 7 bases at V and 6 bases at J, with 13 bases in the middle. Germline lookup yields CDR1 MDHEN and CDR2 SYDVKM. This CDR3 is CASNRGTSEQYF. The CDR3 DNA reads TGTGCCAGCAATCGCGGTACCAGCGAGCAGTACTTC.

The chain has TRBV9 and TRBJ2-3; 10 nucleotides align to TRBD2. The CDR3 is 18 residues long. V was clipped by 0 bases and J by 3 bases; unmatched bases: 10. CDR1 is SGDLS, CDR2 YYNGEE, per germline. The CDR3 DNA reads TGTGCCAGCAGCGTAGAACCTCTTAGCGGGGGGCCGACAGATACGCAGTATTTT. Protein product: CASSVEPLSGGPTDTQYF.

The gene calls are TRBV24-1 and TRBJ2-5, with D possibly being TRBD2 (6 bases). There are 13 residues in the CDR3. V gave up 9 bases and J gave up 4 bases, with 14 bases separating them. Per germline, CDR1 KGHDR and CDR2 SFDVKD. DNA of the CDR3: TGTGCCACCGGAGGGGCGATAGGAGAGACCCAGTACTTC. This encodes CATGGAIGETQYF.

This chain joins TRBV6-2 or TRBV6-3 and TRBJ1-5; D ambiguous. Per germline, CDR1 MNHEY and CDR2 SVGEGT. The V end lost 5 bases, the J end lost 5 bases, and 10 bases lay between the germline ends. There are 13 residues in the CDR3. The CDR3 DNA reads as TGTGCCAGCAGTATTTACGAGGATCAGCCCCAGCATTTT. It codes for CASSIYEDQPQHF.

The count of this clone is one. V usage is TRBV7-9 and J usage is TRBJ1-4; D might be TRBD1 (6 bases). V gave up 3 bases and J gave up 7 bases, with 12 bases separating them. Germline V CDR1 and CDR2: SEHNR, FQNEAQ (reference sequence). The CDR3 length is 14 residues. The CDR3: CASSLDGTSEKLFF. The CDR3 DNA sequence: TGTGCCAGCAGCTTGGATGGGACAAGTGAAAAACTGTTTTTT.

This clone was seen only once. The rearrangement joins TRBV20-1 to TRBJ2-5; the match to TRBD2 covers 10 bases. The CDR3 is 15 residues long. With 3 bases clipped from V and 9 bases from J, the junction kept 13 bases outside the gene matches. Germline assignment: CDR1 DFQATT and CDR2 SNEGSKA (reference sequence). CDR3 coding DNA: TGCAGTGCTAGTTCTCTAGCGGGGGCCGGACCCCCCCAGTACTTC. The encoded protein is CSASSLAGAGPPQYF.

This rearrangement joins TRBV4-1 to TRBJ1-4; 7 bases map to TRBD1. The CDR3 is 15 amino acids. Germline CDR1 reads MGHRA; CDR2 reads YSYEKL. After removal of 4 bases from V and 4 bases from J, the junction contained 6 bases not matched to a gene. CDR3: CASSRRQGSNEKLFF. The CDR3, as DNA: TGCGCCAGCAGCCGCCGACAGGGTAGTAATGAAAAACTGTTTTTT.

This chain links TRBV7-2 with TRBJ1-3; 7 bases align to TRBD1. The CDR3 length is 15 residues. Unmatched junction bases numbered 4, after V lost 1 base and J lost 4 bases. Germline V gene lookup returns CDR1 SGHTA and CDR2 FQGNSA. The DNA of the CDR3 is TGTGCCAGCAGCTTAGGTACAGGGGCCGGAAACACCATATATTTT. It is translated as CASSLGTGAGNTIYF.

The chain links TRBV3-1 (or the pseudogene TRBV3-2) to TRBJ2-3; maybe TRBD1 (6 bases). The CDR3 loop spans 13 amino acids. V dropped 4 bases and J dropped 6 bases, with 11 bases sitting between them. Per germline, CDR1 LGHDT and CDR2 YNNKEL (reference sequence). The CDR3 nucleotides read TGTGCCAGCAGCCCGATGCAGGGGGATACGCAGTATTTT. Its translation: CASSPMQGDTQYF.